This passage covers 20 T cell receptor beta chains from one sample sequenced in a study of blood T cell repertoires in COVID-19. Sequenced by immunoSEQ multiplex PCR; TCRdb stores in-frame clones only, minus some. The data hold approximately 260,000 clones, with roughly 83% observed a single time. Sequencing used peripheral blood. The receptor set was obtained from a man aged 60-69 years who had recovered from COVID-19.

V gene TRBV5-1 combines with J gene TRBJ2-7; D is unclear. This CDR3 spans 15 amino acids. The germline gives CDR1 SGHRS, CDR2 YFSETQ. V lost 4 bases and J lost 4, with 18 bases in between. The CDR3 reads CASSPTLAEKYEQYF. The CDR3 bases are TGCGCCAGCAGCCCGACGCTGGCGGAGAAATACGAGCAGTACTTC.

The chain couples TRBV19 to TRBJ2-2; 9 bases map to TRBD1. J lost 3 bases, V lost 1 base, and 21 bases had no gene match. The length of the CDR3 is 22 residues. From germline, CDR1 is LNHDA and CDR2 SQIVND (reference sequence). CDR3 residues: CASSIAQGAYGASRGDTGELFF. DNA for the CDR3: TGTGCCAGTAGTATAGCACAGGGGGCTTACGGGGCTTCAAGGGGTGACACCGGGGAGCTGTTTTTT.

The rearrangement joins TRBV5-1 to TRBJ2-1; unclear D gene. Germline-derived CDR1 and CDR2 are SGHRS and YFSETQ. V lost 6 bases and J 4 bases, leaving 5 bases between the germline ends. The CDR3 runs 11 residues. The CDR3 is CASNRYNEQFF. CDR3 sequence (DNA): TGCGCCAGCAATCGGTACAATGAGCAGTTCTTC.

The gene calls are TRBV6-5 and TRBJ1-6; D gene unclear. The germline CDR1 and CDR2 sequences are MNHEY and SVGAGI. The CDR3 sequence is 12 residues long. The V and J ends lost 0 bases and 12 bases respectively, with 6 bases between them. The CDR3 loop is CASSYSGLPLHF. The DNA of the CDR3 is TGTGCCAGCAGTTACTCTGGCCTACCCCTCCACTTT.

This chain links TRBV10-3 with TRBJ1-2; no reliable D call. The CDR3 contains 14 residues. The V end lost 4 bases, the J end lost 5 bases, and 14 bases lay between the germline ends. The V gene's germline CDR1 is ENHRY and CDR2 SYGVKD. CDR3 protein: CAISANEGLYGYTF. The DNA of the CDR3 is TGTGCCATCAGTGCCAACGAAGGACTGTATGGCTACACCTTC.

V is TRBV4-2 and J is TRBJ2-2, with a weak D call TRBD2 (7 bases). The ends were cut back, 3 bases at V and 4 bases at J, with 12 bases in the middle. This CDR3 has 15 amino acids. Germline V gene data show CDR1 as LGHNA and CDR2 as YNFKEQ. CDR3 loop: CASSQGGLGTGELFF. CDR3 DNA sequence: TGTGCCAGCAGCCAGGGGGGGCTTGGCACCGGGGAGCTGTTTTTT.

This chain uses TRBV19 with TRBJ1-3; 8 nucleotides agree with TRBD1. Trimming cost V 1 base and J 4 bases; bases outside gene matches: 6. The CDR3 runs to 16 residues. Germline CDR1 LNHDA, CDR2 SQIVND (reference sequence). The CDR3 sequence is CASSIGTGPKGNTIYF. In nucleotides, the CDR3 is TGTGCCAGTAGTATAGGGACAGGGCCGAAAGGAAACACCATATATTTT.

This chain links TRBV29-1 with TRBJ1-2; the match to TRBD1 covers 8 bases. The CDR3 is 17 residues long. V shed 4 bases and J 0 bases; nucleotides not matched to a gene: 13. CDR1 is SQVTM and CDR2 is ANQGSEA in the germline V gene. The CDR3 here is CSVGRAGGLLANYGYTF. The CDR3 region has the DNA TGCAGCGTTGGTCGGGCAGGGGGCCTCTTAGCTAACTATGGCTACACCTTC.

This clone was counted between two and nine times. V usage is TRBV7-3 and J usage is TRBJ2-3; possible D gene TRBD2, 5 bases. The CDR3 totals 16 residues. The ends were cut back, 4 bases at V and 2 bases at J, with 16 bases in the middle. Germline V lookup: CDR1 SGHTA, CDR2 FQGTGA. CDR3 sequence: CASSYNSARITDTQYF. In nucleotides, the CDR3 is TGTGCCAGCAGCTATAATAGCGCTCGAATCACAGATACGCAGTATTTT. The complete variable domain, with remaining parts taken from reference TRBV7-3 and TRBJ2-3, reads GAGVSQTPSNKVTEKGKYVELRCDPISGHTALYWYRQSLGQGPEFLIYFQGTGAADDSGLPNDRFFAVRPEGSVSTLKIQRTERGDSAVYLCASSYNSARITDTQYFGPGTRLTVL.

The rearrangement joins TRBV3-1 (or the pseudogene TRBV3-2) to TRBJ1-1; 9 bases map to TRBD1. The V segment lost 6 bases and the J segment 1 base; nucleotides outside the gene matches: 12. CDR3 size: 17 residues. Germline V gene data show CDR1 as LGHDT and CDR2 as YNNKEL (reference sequence). The CDR3 bases are TGTGCCAGCAGACCTACGGACAGGGGCGGTAAGAACACTGAAGCTTTCTTT. Its translation is CASRPTDRGGKNTEAFF.

This chain connects TRBV5-1 to TRBJ2-1; 7 nucleotides match TRBD2. The junction had 8 bases not matched to a gene; V was cut back by 0 bases and J by 8 bases. The V gene's germline CDR1 is SGHRS and CDR2 YFSETQ. The CDR3 has 15 residues. The CDR3 region has the DNA TGCGCCAGCAGCTTGGGGACTAGTAAGATTGATGAGCAGTTCTTC. This gives the protein CASSLGTSKIDEQFF.

The chain joins TRBV5-5 to TRBJ2-5; D is unclear. This CDR3 is built from 13 residues. Germline V gene sequence: CDR1 SGHKS, CDR2 YYEKEE (reference sequence). V lost 4 bases, J lost 4 bases, and 11 bases lay in between. The CDR3 protein is CASSLSPGETQYF. The CDR3 DNA follows: TGTGCCAGCAGCCTAAGTCCGGGAGAGACCCAGTACTTC.

V and J are TRBV30 and TRBJ1-1; 9 bases are a match to TRBD1. Germline CDR1 GTSNPN, CDR2 SVGIG (reference sequence). With V trimmed by 8 bases and J by 3 bases, 7 bases remained unmatched. There are 13 residues in the CDR3. In DNA, the CDR3 is TGTGCCCAGAACAGGGGGCGAGACACTGAAGCTTTCTTT. Translating it yields CAQNRGRDTEAFF.

V gene TRBV11-2 combines with J gene TRBJ1-3, with D unresolved. Germline V gives CDR1 SGHAT, CDR2 FQNNGV. This CDR3 is 16 amino acids long. Trimming cost V 2 bases and J 2 bases, with 13 bases left between them. The CDR3 nucleotides are TGTGCCAGCAGCTTATATACGGGAGGCACTGGAAACACCATATATTTT. This encodes CASSLYTGGTGNTIYF.

V and J are TRBV19 and TRBJ1-2; TRBD1 matches 7 bases. V gave up 10 bases and J gave up 4 bases; unmatched junction bases: 9. Germline V gene data show CDR1 as LNHDA and CDR2 as SQIVND (reference sequence). The CDR3 spans 13 residues. CDR3 protein: CATQGGQSYGYTF. CDR3 in DNA: TGTGCCACCCAAGGGGGACAGAGCTATGGCTACACCTTC.

This clone has just a few counts. The chain carries TRBV6-5 and TRBJ2-3; 8 bases match TRBD1. The J segment lost 2 bases and the V segment lost 2 bases, leaving 3 bases of the junction unmatched. This CDR3 comprises 15 residues. The V gene's germline CDR1 is MNHEY and CDR2 SVGAGI. The CDR3, as DNA: TGTGCCAGCAGTTACGGACAGGGTACCACAGATACGCAGTATTTT. Residues: CASSYGQGTTDTQYF.

This clone appeared a few times. V usage is TRBV4-1 and J usage is TRBJ2-3, with D possibly being TRBD1 (5 bases). This CDR3 is 13 amino acids long. Germline V gene lookup returns CDR1 MGHRA and CDR2 YSYEKL. The V and J ends lost 0 bases and 6 bases respectively, with 7 bases between them. DNA for the CDR3: TGCGCCAGCAGCCAAGATAAGGGGGATACGCAGTATTTT. It is translated as CASSQDKGDTQYF.

The chain combines TRBV11-2 with TRBJ2-3, with 7 nucleotides matching TRBD1. V lost 5 bases to trimming and J lost 0 bases; unmatched junction nucleotides: 14. CDR3 length: 18 residues. The germline V gene has CDR1 SGHAT and CDR2 FQNNGV. Here the CDR3 DNA reads TGTGCCAGCAGCCTCCGCGGGCCGGGACAGTCGAGCACAGATACGCAGTATTTT. This codes for CASSLRGPGQSSTDTQYF.

The CDR3 sequence is CASSPVRGQGHSNTGELFF. The CDR3 region has the DNA TGTGCCAGCAGCCCAGTTAGGGGACAGGGCCACTCGAACACCGGGGAGCTGTTTTTT. The chain uses TRBV7-9 and TRBJ2-2; TRBD1 aligns across 9 bases. Losses at the gene ends were 5 bases for V and 0 bases for J; bases not matched to a gene: 13. This CDR3 spans 19 amino acids. Per the germline V gene, CDR1 is SEHNR and CDR2 is FQNEAQ (reference sequence). The variable domain in full, with the rest retrieved from reference TRBV7-9 and TRBJ2-2, is DTGVSQNPRHKITKRGQNVTFRCDPISEHNRLYWYRQTLGQGPEFLTYFQNEAQLEKSRLLSDRFSAERPKGSFSTLEIQRTEQGDSAMYLCASSPVRGQGHSNTGELFFGEGSRLTVL.

The V call is TRBV7-2, the J call TRBJ2-1, with 11 nucleotides matching TRBD2. This CDR3 comprises 19 residues. The germline CDR1 and CDR2 sequences are SGHTA and FQGNSA. The junction had 12 bases not matched to a gene; V was cut back by 3 bases and J by 2 bases. CDR3 nucleotide sequence: TGTGCCAGCAGCTTTAGTAGCGGGGGGGCTCAGGAAACCTACAATGAGCAGTTCTTC. This translates into CASSFSSGGAQETYNEQFF.